Sequencing of this TCR beta chain was carried out in a study of spatial heterogeneity in lung cancer. Findings of the study overall: There were more appearances of ubiquitous expanded tumor TCRs in blood at resection than at follow-up.

CDR3 length equals 15 residues. Trimming removed 6 bases at V and 4 bases at J, with 18 bases between. The sample's time point: sample taken at primary tumor resection. Researchers sequenced whole RNA taken from tumor, nontumor lung or frozen PBMC without sorting. This clonotype has at least ten counts. Its antigen is not known. Each TCR cDNA molecule carried a unique molecular identifier. TCRdb ran MiXCR on the 5' RACE reads and lists one entry per CDR3 protein. This sample has around 19,000 distinct CDR3 sequences, with under 20% found just once. The starting material was PBMCs, obtained at surgery. This sequence joins TRBV12-3 or TRBV12-4 and TRBJ1-1; D possibly corresponds to TRBD1 (5 bases). The source is a male donor with early-stage non-small cell lung cancer. In DNA form, the CDR3 reads TGTGCCAGCAGCGGGGCCGCGGGCTGGAGCACTGAAGCTTTCTTT. This encodes CASSGAAGWSTEAFF.